This T cell receptor (beta chain) was recorded in a study of PD-L1 blockade in urothelial cancer. About the study: It was at 3 weeks (second dose) and 6 weeks after treatment start that blood was analyzed. A median blood sample held about 140,000 T cells and approximately 84,000 unique TCRs.

CDR1 and CDR2 (germline): MRHNA, SNTAGT. The V segment lost 7 bases and the J segment 6 bases; nucleotides outside the gene matches: 10. The CDR3 length is 14 residues. Time point described: peripheral blood 6 weeks after treatment start. Patients had urothelial carcinoma that was locally advanced or metastatic. PCRs were each spiked with synthetic TCR analog templates. Some clones are missing from TCRdb's copy, which holds only in-frame ones; the method was immunoSEQ multiplex PCR. The sample includes more than 60,000 clones, around nine tenths of them seen just once. Sample: PBMCs, taken around atezolizumab (anti-PD-L1) treatment. The sequence was collected from a man aged 60 to 69 with urothelial cancer. The rearrangement uses TRBV6-4 and TRBJ1-1, with TRBD1 matching 8 bases. CDR3 sequence: CASNSRGRESEAFF. The CDR3 bases are TGTGCCAGCAATAGCAGGGGGCGCGAGTCTGAAGCTTTCTTT.